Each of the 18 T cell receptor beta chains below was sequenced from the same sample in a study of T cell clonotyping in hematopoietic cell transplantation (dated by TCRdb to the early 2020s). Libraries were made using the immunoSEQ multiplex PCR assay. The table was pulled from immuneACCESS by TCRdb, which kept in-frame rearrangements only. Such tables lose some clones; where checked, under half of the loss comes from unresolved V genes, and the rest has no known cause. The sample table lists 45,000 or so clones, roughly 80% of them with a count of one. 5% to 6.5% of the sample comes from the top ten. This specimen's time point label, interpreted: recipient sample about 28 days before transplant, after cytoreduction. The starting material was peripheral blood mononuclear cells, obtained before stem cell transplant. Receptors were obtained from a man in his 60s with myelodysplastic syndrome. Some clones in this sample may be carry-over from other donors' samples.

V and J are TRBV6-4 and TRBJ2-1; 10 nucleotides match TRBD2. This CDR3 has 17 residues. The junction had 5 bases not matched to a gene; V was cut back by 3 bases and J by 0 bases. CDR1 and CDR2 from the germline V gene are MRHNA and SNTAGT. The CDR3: CASSESGGGFSYNEQFF. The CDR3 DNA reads TGTGCCAGCAGTGAAAGCGGGGGGGGATTCTCCTACAATGAGCAGTTCTTC.

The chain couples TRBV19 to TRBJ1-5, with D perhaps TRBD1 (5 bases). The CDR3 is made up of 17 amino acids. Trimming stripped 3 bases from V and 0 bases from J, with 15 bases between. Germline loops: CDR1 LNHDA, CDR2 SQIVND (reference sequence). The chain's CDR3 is CASSILSGTVSNQPQHF. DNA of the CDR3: TGTGCCAGTAGTATCCTATCTGGGACTGTTAGCAATCAGCCCCAGCATTTT.

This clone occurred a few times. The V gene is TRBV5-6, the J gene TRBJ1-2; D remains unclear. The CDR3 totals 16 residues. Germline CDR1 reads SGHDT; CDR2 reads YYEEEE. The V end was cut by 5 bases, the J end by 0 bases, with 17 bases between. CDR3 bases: TGTGCCAGCAGTCTTATCCCCTACGGCACTAACTATGGCTACACCTTC. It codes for CASSLIPYGTNYGYTF.

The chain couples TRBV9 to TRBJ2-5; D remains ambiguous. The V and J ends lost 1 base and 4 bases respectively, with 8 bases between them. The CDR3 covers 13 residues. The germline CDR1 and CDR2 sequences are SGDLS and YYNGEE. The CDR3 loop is CASSVNIGETQYF. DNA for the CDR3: TGTGCCAGCAGCGTAAATATTGGAGAGACCCAGTACTTC.

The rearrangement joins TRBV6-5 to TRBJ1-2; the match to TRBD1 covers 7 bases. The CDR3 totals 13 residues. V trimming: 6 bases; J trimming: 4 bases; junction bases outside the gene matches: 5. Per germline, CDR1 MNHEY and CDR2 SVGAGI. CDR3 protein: CASRQTGFYGYTF. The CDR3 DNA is TGTGCCAGCAGGCAGACAGGGTTCTATGGCTACACCTTC.

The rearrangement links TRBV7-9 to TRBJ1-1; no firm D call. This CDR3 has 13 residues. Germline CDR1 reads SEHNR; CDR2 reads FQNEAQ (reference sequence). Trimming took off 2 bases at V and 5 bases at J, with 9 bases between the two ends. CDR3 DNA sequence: TGTGCCAGCAGCTTAAGGGTATCAACTGAAGCTTTCTTT. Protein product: CASSLRVSTEAFF.

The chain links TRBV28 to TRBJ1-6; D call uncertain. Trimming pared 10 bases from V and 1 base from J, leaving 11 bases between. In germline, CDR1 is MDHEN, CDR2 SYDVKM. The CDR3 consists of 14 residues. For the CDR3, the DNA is TGTGCCACCCGGGGAGATTCCTATAATTCACCCCTCCACTTT. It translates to CATRGDSYNSPLHF.

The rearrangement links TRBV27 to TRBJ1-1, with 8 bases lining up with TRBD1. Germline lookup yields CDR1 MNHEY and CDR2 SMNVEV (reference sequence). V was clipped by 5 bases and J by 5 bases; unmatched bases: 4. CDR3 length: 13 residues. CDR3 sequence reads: CASSTGGRTEAFF. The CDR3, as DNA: TGTGCCAGCAGTACAGGGGGGAGGACTGAAGCTTTCTTT.

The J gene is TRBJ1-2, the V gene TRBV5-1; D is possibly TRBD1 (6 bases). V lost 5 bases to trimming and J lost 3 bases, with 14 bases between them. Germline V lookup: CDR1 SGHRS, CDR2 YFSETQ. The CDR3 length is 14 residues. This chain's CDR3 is CASRPDRSYYGYTF. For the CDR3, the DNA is TGCGCCAGCAGACCTGACAGGTCCTACTATGGCTACACCTTC. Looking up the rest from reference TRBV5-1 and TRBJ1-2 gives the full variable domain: KAGVTQTPRYLIKTRGQQVTLSCSPISGHRSVSWYQQTPGQGLQFLFEYFSETQRNKGNFPGRFSGRQFSNSRSEMNVSTLELGDSALYLCASRPDRSYYGYTFGSGTRLTVV.

The CDR3 DNA reads as TGTGCCTGGAGTAACCGGTGGGAGCTGTTTTTT. Amino acid sequence: CAWSNRWELFF. The chain is built from TRBV30 and TRBJ2-2, with D hard to call. V lost 2 bases and J lost 9, with 7 bases in between. This CDR3 is 11 amino acids long. Per germline, CDR1 GTSNPN and CDR2 SVGIG (reference sequence). The whole variable domain, remainder taken from reference TRBV30 and TRBJ2-2, is SQTIHQWPATLVQPVGSPLSLECTVEGTSNPNLYWYRQAAGRGLQLLFYSVGIGQISSEVPQNLSASRPQDRQFILSSKKLLLSDSGFYLCAWSNRWELFFGEGSRLTVL.

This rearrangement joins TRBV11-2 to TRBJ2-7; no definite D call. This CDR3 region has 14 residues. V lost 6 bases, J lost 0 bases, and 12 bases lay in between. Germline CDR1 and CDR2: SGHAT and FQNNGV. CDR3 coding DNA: TGTGCCAGCAGACCGTTCAGGAGCTCCTACGAGCAGTACTTC. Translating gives CASRPFRSSYEQYF.

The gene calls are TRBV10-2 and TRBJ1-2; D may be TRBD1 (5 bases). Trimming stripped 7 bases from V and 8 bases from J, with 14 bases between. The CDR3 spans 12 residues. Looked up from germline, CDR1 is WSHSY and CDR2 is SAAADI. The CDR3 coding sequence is TGCGCCAGCACTACAGGAGTATGGGGCTACACCTTC. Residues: CASTTGVWGYTF.

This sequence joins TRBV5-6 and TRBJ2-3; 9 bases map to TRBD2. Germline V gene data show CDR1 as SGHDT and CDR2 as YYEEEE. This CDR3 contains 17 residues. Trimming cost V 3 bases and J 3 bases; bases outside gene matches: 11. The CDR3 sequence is CASSSLTSGPSTDTQYF. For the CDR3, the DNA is TGTGCCAGCAGCTCTCTGACTAGCGGCCCGTCAACAGATACGCAGTATTTT.

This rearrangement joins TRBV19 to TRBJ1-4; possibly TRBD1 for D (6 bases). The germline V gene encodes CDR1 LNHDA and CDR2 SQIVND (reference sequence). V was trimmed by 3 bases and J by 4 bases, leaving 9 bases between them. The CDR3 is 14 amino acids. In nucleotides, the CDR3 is TGTGCCAGTAGTATCGGGACAAATAATGAAAAACTGTTTTTT. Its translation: CASSIGTNNEKLFF.

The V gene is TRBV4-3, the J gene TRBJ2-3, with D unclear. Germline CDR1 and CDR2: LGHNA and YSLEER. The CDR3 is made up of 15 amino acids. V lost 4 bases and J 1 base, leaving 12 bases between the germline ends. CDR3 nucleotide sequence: TGCGCCAGCAGCCTCTTCGGAACAGGCACAGATACGCAGTATTTT. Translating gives CASSLFGTGTDTQYF.

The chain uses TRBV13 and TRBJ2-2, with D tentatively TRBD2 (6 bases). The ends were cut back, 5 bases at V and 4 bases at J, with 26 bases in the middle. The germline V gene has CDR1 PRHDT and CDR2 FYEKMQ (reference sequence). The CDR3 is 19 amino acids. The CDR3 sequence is CASSRPANTAGIGTGELFF. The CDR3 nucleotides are TGTGCCAGCAGCCGTCCAGCCAACACCGCGGGGATTGGCACCGGGGAGCTGTTTTTT.

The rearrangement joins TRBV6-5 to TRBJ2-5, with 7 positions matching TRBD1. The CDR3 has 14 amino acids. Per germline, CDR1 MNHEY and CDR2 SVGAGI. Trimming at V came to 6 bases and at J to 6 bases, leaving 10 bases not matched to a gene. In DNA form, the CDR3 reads TGTGCCAGCAGGATAAGACAGGGTTCGAAGACCCAGTACTTC. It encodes CASRIRQGSKTQYF.

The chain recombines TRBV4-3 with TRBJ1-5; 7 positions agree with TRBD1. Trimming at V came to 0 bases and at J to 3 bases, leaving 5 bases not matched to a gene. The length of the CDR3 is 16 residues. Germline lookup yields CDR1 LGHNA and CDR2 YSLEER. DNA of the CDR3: TGCGCCAGCAGCCAAGAAGCAGGGGGTTTCAATCAGCCCCAGCATTTT. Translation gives CASSQEAGGFNQPQHF.